Given below is one TCR beta chain in context. The target antigen is unknown. Method: immunoSEQ multiplex PCR; TCRdb's copy keeps in-frame clones and lacks some. The data show 100,000 to 120,000 clones, with about 94% seen just once and about 3.1% held by the top ten. The germline CDR1 and CDR2 sequences are LNHDA and SQIVND (reference sequence). Trimming took 3 bases from V and 10 from J, leaving 13 bases between them. The CDR3 is made up of 13 amino acids. These data come from a study of T cell responses to AZD1222 COVID-19 vaccine. Findings of the study overall: A mostly white British donor set with more females was recruited, and clonal diversity was possibly underestimated. Epitopes outside B.1.351 and B.1.1.7 mutated regions reportedly drew nearly half of spike TCRs.

Second-dose schedules of about 4 or about 12 weeks were combined. The J gene is TRBJ1-5, the V gene TRBV19; D unresolved. The receptor was isolated from an adult who received the AZD1222 COVID-19 vaccine. The source material was peripheral blood, sampled 28 days after the second AZD1222 dose. The CDR3 DNA sequence: TGTGCCAGTAGTATGGACCTCTCAGGTCCCCAGCATTTT. The encoded protein is CASSMDLSGPQHF.